This T cell receptor (beta chain) was sequenced for a study of stem cell transplantation in POMP-related autoinflammatory disease (dated by TCRdb to about 2021). Background for the entire study: According to the study's hypothesis, the TRB repertoire gets skewed because defective thymoproteasomes impair MHC class I-dependent CD8+ T-cell differentiation and positive selection. Before transplant, patients showed CD4+ naive T-cell skewing, low CD8+ T-cell proportions, and reduced T-cell cytokine secretion. Through one year post-transplant, neutrophils and platelets showed 100% donor engraftment on DNA chimerism analysis. High-throughput TRB sequencing assessed how POMP deficiency affects T-cell receptor beta repertoire diversity and CDR3 characteristics.

CDR1 and CDR2 (KGHSH, LQKENI) derive from the germline V gene. The CDR3, from cysteine to phenylalanine, totals 14 residues. Of the read, only the CDR3 DNA is kept; its 42 bases are in frame from base 1. V is cut by 4 bases and J by 0 bases, and the space between the germline ends is 8 bases. On the study overall, not on this receptor specifically: PRAID patients trended toward lower TRB diversity and higher clonality across all analyzed T-cell subsets. PRAID patients showed a restricted number of unique TRB V-J gene pairings. The trend toward lower diversity and increased clonality in PRAID patients was statistically significant only for regulatory T cells.

Library prep was done by the immunoSEQ multiplex PCR assay. Per the source publication's procedure: Shannon entropy, which takes clonal size distribution into account, was used to quantify repertoire diversity. Clonotype distribution inequality was measured with the Gini-Simpson index (Simpson_1-D). The source is immuneACCESS, and TCRdb retained only in-frame sequences with V and J called. Part of the clones is not carried over; for the studies checked, unresolved V genes explain less than half of this, and the remainder is unexplained. V, J and clone size are taken as reported in that table, and D and trimming were inferred from the DNA itself. Here the sample has tens of thousands of clones; approximately 90% occur a single time. In total, the top ten clones hold 0.66% of the sample. The time point label of this sample denotes: after hematopoietic stem cell transplant. PRAID featured prominent immunodeficiency alongside autoinflammation. Before TRB sequencing, the T-cell subsets, namely conventional T cells, CD8+ T cells, regulatory T cells, and T follicular helper cells, were sorted.

Concerning this clone itself: Its binding antigen is unknown. No clone much larger than this one lies a single base away; base qualities are absent.

This chain is built from TRBV18 and TRBJ2-3, with TRBD2 tentatively as D gene (6 bases match). This sequence was found in a human patient with POMP-related autoinflammation and immune dysregulation (PRAID). After a transplant, some T cells may be of graft donor origin. This material consisted of CD4+ T cells from PBMCs, taken after stem cell transplantation. CDR3 loop: CASSRGTSTDTQYF. The nucleotide sequence reads TGTGCCAGCTCACGAGGGACTAGCACAGATACGCAGTATTTT.